Included here is one TCR beta chain sequence, with context. This entry belongs to a study of blood T cell repertoires in COVID-19. As for the study in general: Acute and convalescent COVID-19 samples came from the United States, Italy and Spain. PBMCs, B-cell-depleted T cells, or T cells were the source of the cDNA or gDNA that made up the material.

In the source study's methods: Nucleated cell counts were estimated from reference gene primer amplification. Sequencing was performed with immunoSEQ multiplex PCR; in TCRdb, only in-frame clones are kept and a portion is missing. The DNA gave D and trimming, while V, J and clone size come from that table. The table has some 200,000 clones, around 84% seen once. CDR1 and CDR2 (germline): MNHEY, SVGAGI. Trimming took off 0 bases at V and 5 bases at J, with 14 bases between the two ends. CDR3 length equals 16 residues. Input material: peripheral blood. The clonotype was recovered from a man at least 80 years old with acute or convalescent COVID-19. The chain has TRBV6-5 and TRBJ2-1; possible D gene TRBD1, 5 bases. The CDR3 loop reads CASSYSQWGAHNEQFF. The CDR3 nucleotides read TGTGCCAGCAGTTACTCCCAGTGGGGCGCCCACAATGAGCAGTTCTTC.